The sample holds one count of the clone carrying this T cell receptor beta chain. Other DNA sequences in this sample translate to the same CDR3. The material for each subset, its genomic DNA, was split evenly across several immunoSEQ plates. Measured with immunoSEQ multiplex PCR; TCRdb has only the in-frame clones, and not every one. Among some 1.5 million clones, 95% to 99% were seen once, and the ten largest hold 0.4% to 0.45%. These data belong to a study of shared clonotypes between healthy human individuals. Study details: There were three CD4 naive, three CD4 memory, two CD8 naive and one CD8 memory plates per donor.

The CDR3 runs 16 residues. V was pared by 0 bases and J by 2 bases, with 1 base of the junction left unmatched. Germline V gene data show CDR1 as SGHTA and CDR2 as FQGNSA. The specimen sequenced was naive CD4+ T cells sorted from blood. As to subset: CD45RA+ positively selected. The receptor was isolated from a man aged 30-40 years in good health. The rearrangement uses TRBV7-2 and TRBJ2-1; 10 bases are shared with TRBD2. The CDR3 nucleotides read TGTGCCAGCAGCTTAGCCGGGACTAGCGCCTACAATGAGCAGTTCTTC. Translated, it gives CASSLAGTSAYNEQFF.